One and the same sample provided the 27 T cell receptor beta chains below, sequenced in a study of PD-1 blockade in classical Hodgkin lymphoma. Libraries were prepared by immunoSEQ multiplex PCR; TCRdb keeps only in-frame clonotypes and omits some of them. The table records roughly 90,000 clones, 75% to 85% of them present only once. Described time point: cycle 4 day 1 (C4D1), after 6 weeks of nivolumab. Every patient had relapsed following autologous stem cell transplantation, and cohorts differed in brentuximab vedotin exposure. The sample in question was peripheral blood mononuclear cells (PBMCs), obtained before the fourth cycle of nivolumab. The source is a human donor with classical Hodgkin lymphoma.

This clone has only one observation. CDR3 nucleotides: TGTGCCAGCCCGAACCTGGACACATTTTACACTGAAGCTTTCTTT. Translation: CASPNLDTFYTEAFF. The rearrangement joins TRBV6-1 to TRBJ1-1, with D possibly TRBD1 on 5 matching bases. Germline V gene sequence: CDR1 MNHNS, CDR2 SASEGT. V lost 8 bases to trimming and J lost 3 bases, with 19 bases between them. This CDR3 has 15 amino acids.

This clone was picked up a small number of times. The rearrangement links TRBV10-3 to TRBJ2-1, with 8 positions matching TRBD2. Germline CDR1 ENHRY, CDR2 SYGVKD. This CDR3 has 14 amino acids. With 2 bases clipped from V and 8 bases from J, the junction kept 5 bases outside the gene matches. Here the CDR3 DNA reads TGTGCCATCAGTGAGGGACTAGCAACGGATGAGCAGTTCTTC. It is translated as CAISEGLATDEQFF.

The J gene is TRBJ2-3, the V gene TRBV6-5; D is perhaps TRBD1 (5 bases). The CDR3 has 15 residues. Germline V gene sequence: CDR1 MNHEY, CDR2 SVGAGI. V was pared by 2 bases and J by 0 bases, with 9 bases between. The CDR3 DNA is TGTGCCAGCAGTTACGTCCAGGGAAGCACAGATACGCAGTATTTT. Its translation is CASSYVQGSTDTQYF.

The V and J genes are TRBV5-1 and TRBJ2-7; 7 bases fit TRBD1. CDR1 and CDR2 (germline): SGHRS, YFSETQ. V lost 0 bases, J lost 3 bases, and 3 bases stayed unmatched. The CDR3 sequence is 14 residues long. The CDR3 DNA is TGCGCCAGCAGCTTGGAGGGGGCAAACTACGAGCAGTACTTC. Its translation: CASSLEGANYEQYF.

This chain joins TRBV10-2 and TRBJ1-1, with 7 nucleotides matching TRBD1. Losses at the gene ends were 4 bases for V and 3 bases for J; bases not matched to a gene: 5. Germline V gene lookup returns CDR1 WSHSY and CDR2 SAAADI. This CDR3 is 14 amino acids long. In DNA form, the CDR3 reads TGCGCCAGCAGTGCCACCAGGGGGGACACTGAAGCTTTCTTT. Its translation: CASSATRGDTEAFF.

The CDR3 nucleotides read TGTGCCAGCACCGGTCTAGACGGCACAGATACGCAGTATTTT. Translated: CASTGLDGTDTQYF. This chain links TRBV2 with TRBJ2-3; D remains ambiguous. V gave up 7 bases and J gave up 1 base, with 12 bases separating them. CDR1 is SNHLY, CDR2 FYNNEI, per germline. The CDR3 is 14 amino acids.

This clone was seen just once. The chain is built from TRBV2 and TRBJ2-7, with D perhaps TRBD1 (6 bases). CDR3 length: 14 residues. CDR1 is SNHLY and CDR2 is FYNNEI in the germline V gene. The V and J ends lost 6 bases and 0 bases respectively, with 12 bases between them. The DNA of the CDR3 is TGTGCCAGCAGGGCTGACAGGCGCTCCTACGAGCAGTACTTC. It is translated as CASRADRRSYEQYF.

The chain couples TRBV7-2 to TRBJ2-7; D is perhaps TRBD2 (6 bases). The V gene's germline CDR1 is SGHTA and CDR2 FQGNSA. The V end lost 4 bases, the J end lost 3 bases, and 16 bases lay between the germline ends. The CDR3 is made up of 15 amino acids. CDR3 protein: CASSSGLRSFYEQYF. The CDR3, as DNA: TGTGCCAGCAGCTCTGGACTAAGGTCCTTCTACGAGCAGTACTTC.

The genes are TRBV4-2 and TRBJ2-3; 9 bases fit TRBD2. Germline-derived CDR1 and CDR2 are LGHNA and YNFKEQ. The CDR3 totals 20 residues. Germline trimming cut 0 bases from V and 0 bases from J; bases unmatched to any gene: 13. The CDR3: CASSQDWHSGSGTSTDTQYF. CDR3 sequence (DNA): TGTGCCAGCAGCCAAGATTGGCATAGCGGGAGTGGGACTAGCACAGATACGCAGTATTTT.

The chain couples TRBV10-3 to TRBJ2-5, with 7 bases aligning to TRBD2. V lost 10 bases, J lost 5 bases, and 10 bases stayed unmatched. The CDR3 is made up of 13 amino acids. Germline V CDR1 and CDR2: ENHRY, SYGVKD. In DNA, the CDR3 is TGTGCCACCTCGGCGGGAGTCGGGGAGACCCAGTACTTC. This encodes CATSAGVGETQYF.

Relative to its sample, this clone is medium-sized. The J gene is TRBJ2-3, the V gene TRBV6-4; 7 nucleotides match TRBD1. Germline CDR1 is MRHNA and CDR2 is SNTAGT. After removal of 2 bases from V and 4 bases from J, the junction contained 3 bases not matched to a gene. The CDR3 has 14 residues. CDR3 sequence: CASSDGQGADTQYF. CDR3 nucleotides: TGTGCCAGCAGTGACGGGCAGGGGGCAGATACGCAGTATTTT.

J is TRBJ2-1 and V is TRBV7-2; D is undetermined. Germline V gives CDR1 SGHTA, CDR2 FQGNSA. Trimming pared 3 bases from V and 0 bases from J, leaving 9 bases between. The CDR3 totals 15 residues. The CDR3: CASSFLTSSYNEQFF. The CDR3, as DNA: TGTGCCAGCAGCTTCCTGACATCCTCCTACAATGAGCAGTTCTTC.

The genes are TRBV10-3 and TRBJ1-4; no clear D. Germline-derived CDR1 and CDR2 are ENHRY and SYGVKD. CDR3 length: 16 residues. V lost 6 bases and J 5 bases, leaving 19 bases between the germline ends. The CDR3 here is CAIRDPRAHNNEKLFF. CDR3 coding DNA: TGTGCCATCAGGGACCCCAGAGCCCACAACAATGAAAAACTGTTTTTT.

This chain links TRBV5-4 with TRBJ2-7; the D gene could be TRBD1 or TRBD2 (6 bases each). The CDR3 runs 15 residues. V was cut by 2 bases and J by 2 bases, with 14 bases left in between. Germline-derived CDR1 and CDR2 are SGHNT and YYREEE (reference sequence). CDR3 in DNA: TGTGCCAGCAGCTTTTCCCACGGGGGCGCCTACGAGCAGTACTTC. It translates to CASSFSHGGAYEQYF.

The J gene is TRBJ2-7, the V gene TRBV5-1; 7 nucleotides align to TRBD2. Germline CDR1 SGHRS, CDR2 YFSETQ. The CDR3 runs 16 residues. V was pared by 4 bases and J by 3 bases, with 13 bases of the junction left unmatched. CDR3 sequence: CASSAKTSRGDYEQYF. CDR3 in DNA: TGCGCCAGCAGCGCCAAGACTAGCCGGGGAGACTACGAGCAGTACTTC. Filled out from reference TRBV5-1 and TRBJ2-7, the complete variable domain reads KAGVTQTPRYLIKTRGQQVTLSCSPISGHRSVSWYQQTPGQGLQFLFEYFSETQRNKGNFPGRFSGRQFSNSRSEMNVSTLELGDSALYLCASSAKTSRGDYEQYFGPGTRLTVT.

J is TRBJ2-3 and V is TRBV4-3, with 10 bases lining up with TRBD1. CDR1 LGHNA and CDR2 YSLEER come from the germline V gene. There are 15 residues in the CDR3. The junction had 8 bases not matched to a gene; V was cut back by 3 bases and J by 8 bases. The CDR3 DNA sequence: TGCGCCAGCAGCCAGGAGACCGGGACAGGGGTTACGCAGTATTTT. Translating it yields CASSQETGTGVTQYF.

The chain couples TRBV10-3 to TRBJ2-1; the match to TRBD2 covers 11 bases. The J segment lost 9 bases and the V segment lost 7 bases, leaving 11 bases of the junction unmatched. CDR3 length: 15 amino acids. Germline values: CDR1 ENHRY, CDR2 SYGVKD. The CDR3 protein is CAINKLAGDVSEQFF. DNA of the CDR3: TGTGCCATCAACAAACTAGCGGGAGACGTCAGTGAGCAGTTCTTC.

The chain joins TRBV2 to TRBJ2-5; the match to TRBD2 covers 7 bases. The V and J ends lost 0 bases and 3 bases, in that order; junction bases with no gene match: 7. CDR3 size: 16 residues. Germline V gives CDR1 SNHLY, CDR2 FYNNEI. CDR3 bases: TGTGCCAGCAGTGAAGCGCTTCGGACTAGTAAAGAGACCCAGTACTTC. Translated: CASSEALRTSKETQYF. Filled out from reference TRBV2 and TRBJ2-5, the complete variable domain reads EPEVTQTPSHQVTQMGQEVILRCVPISNHLYFYWYRQILGQKVEFLVSFYNNEISEKSEIFDDQFSVERPDGSNFTLKIRSTKLEDSAMYFCASSEALRTSKETQYFGPGTRLLVL.

The chain uses TRBV19 and TRBJ1-5, with 7 bases fitting TRBD1. This CDR3 contains 18 residues. Germline V gene sequence: CDR1 LNHDA, CDR2 SQIVND (reference sequence). The junction had 15 bases not matched to a gene; V was cut back by 5 bases and J by 2 bases. The CDR3 reads CASSSGGGLPLGNQPQHF. CDR3 DNA: TGTGCCAGTAGTTCAGGGGGAGGATTGCCCTTGGGCAATCAGCCCCAGCATTTT.

The rearrangement uses TRBV18 and TRBJ1-1, with a tentative D call TRBD1 (5 bases). V lost 6 bases and J 4 bases, leaving 12 bases between the germline ends. CDR3 length: 13 residues. The germline CDR1 and CDR2 sequences are KGHSH and LQKENI. CDR3 bases: TGTGCCAGCTCCAGGGAGGAGGGCACTGAAGCTTTCTTT. Its protein is CASSREEGTEAFF.

This chain uses TRBV5-1 with TRBJ2-3; D could derive from TRBD1 or TRBD2 (6 bases each). Germline CDR1 is SGHRS and CDR2 is YFSETQ. Trimming cost V 5 bases and J 2 bases, with 18 bases left between them. There are 16 residues in the CDR3. The CDR3 loop reads CASRPGTGQPTDTQYF. The DNA of the CDR3 is TGCGCCAGCAGGCCGGGGACTGGACAGCCCACAGATACGCAGTATTTT. Looking up the rest from reference TRBV5-1 and TRBJ2-3 gives the full variable domain: KAGVTQTPRYLIKTRGQQVTLSCSPISGHRSVSWYQQTPGQGLQFLFEYFSETQRNKGNFPGRFSGRQFSNSRSEMNVSTLELGDSALYLCASRPGTGQPTDTQYFGPGTRLTVL.

The chain is built from TRBV6-5 and TRBJ2-4; TRBD1 matches at 9 bases. From germline, CDR1 is MNHEY and CDR2 SVGAGI. The CDR3 contains 15 residues. V was clipped by 6 bases and J by 3 bases; unmatched bases: 6. CDR3 in DNA: TGTGCCAGCAGGGGCCTGACAGGGGGCAAAAACATTCAGTACTTC. This codes for CASRGLTGGKNIQYF.

V gene TRBV7-9 combines with J gene TRBJ1-2; D remains ambiguous. With 5 bases removed from V and 4 bases from J, the gap between germline ends came to 11 bases. Germline V CDR1 and CDR2: SEHNR, FQNEAQ (reference sequence). This CDR3 contains 13 residues. The CDR3: CASSPVRRYGYTF. The CDR3 nucleotides read TGTGCCAGCAGCCCGGTCCGACGCTATGGCTACACCTTC.

This clone is labeled medium-sized. The same CDR3 is also encoded by other DNA sequences in this sample. This rearrangement joins TRBV11-2 to TRBJ2-2; TRBD1 or TRBD2 may be the D gene (5 bases each). Germline V gene sequence: CDR1 SGHAT, CDR2 FQNNGV. Deletions cut 3 bases from V and 2 bases from J, with 7 bases between. There are 14 residues in the CDR3. As DNA, the CDR3 is TGTGCCAGCAGCTTGAGGGGAAACACCGGGGAGCTGTTTTTT. Protein sequence: CASSLRGNTGELFF.

This chain links TRBV7-6 with TRBJ2-3; 8 bases match TRBD2. This CDR3 spans 15 amino acids. Germline CDR1 reads SGHVS; CDR2 reads FNYEAQ. Losses at the gene ends were 7 bases for V and 3 bases for J; bases not matched to a gene: 9. CDR3 coding DNA: TGTGCCAGCACCCTCGGGGGGGCGTCGACAGATACGCAGTATTTT. Protein: CASTLGGASTDTQYF.

The rearrangement uses TRBV11-2 and TRBJ2-2, with D possibly matching TRBD2 (6 bases). This CDR3 contains 17 residues. Trimming shortened V by 3 bases and J by 0 bases, and 14 bases separated the two germline ends. The germline V gene encodes CDR1 SGHAT and CDR2 FQNNGV. CDR3 DNA: TGTGCCAGCAGCTTCGGTAGCGGAGGCGCGAACACCGGGGAGCTGTTTTTT. It translates to CASSFGSGGANTGELFF.

The J gene is TRBJ2-1, the V gene TRBV13, with 9 bases fitting TRBD2. Germline lookup yields CDR1 PRHDT and CDR2 FYEKMQ (reference sequence). The V segment lost 4 bases and the J segment 5 bases; nucleotides outside the gene matches: 12. This CDR3 has 17 residues. For the CDR3, the DNA is TGTGCCAGCAGCTGGGCCTCCGGACTAGCGAGCCACAATGAGCAGTTCTTC. Protein product: CASSWASGLASHNEQFF.